This T cell receptor (beta chain) was found in a study of regulatory T cells in long-lasting Graves disease. Study observations and caveats: The sample size was small, and this may have reduced accuracy.

A remark on this clonotype: The antigen remains unidentified.

Sequencing libraries for TCR beta were prepared with iRepertoire HTBI primers and Arm-PCR of CDR3 regions. A single record per CDR3 protein comes from TCRdb applying MiXCR to the multiplex PCR reads. The sample holds fewer than 350,000 distinct CDR3 sequences; 18% are singletons and the top ten take about 38%. The time point here: newly diagnosed GD, antithyroid drugs for less than 3 months. Extracted PBMC RNA gave rise to the TCR library. The sample here was peripheral blood mononuclear cells (PBMCs), taken at new diagnosis, from a patient treated with antithyroid drugs. The TCR comes from a female donor with Graves disease.

CDR3 DNA sequence: TGTGCCAGCAGGAACTGGACAGGGGGAAGGGGCGAGCAGTACTTC. The encoded protein is CASRNWTGGRGEQYF. The chain is built from TRBV11-2 and TRBJ2-7; 10 nucleotides match TRBD1. This CDR3 region has 15 residues. The V segment lost 6 bases and the J segment 6 bases; nucleotides outside the gene matches: 11. The germline V gene has CDR1 SGHAT and CDR2 FQNNGV.